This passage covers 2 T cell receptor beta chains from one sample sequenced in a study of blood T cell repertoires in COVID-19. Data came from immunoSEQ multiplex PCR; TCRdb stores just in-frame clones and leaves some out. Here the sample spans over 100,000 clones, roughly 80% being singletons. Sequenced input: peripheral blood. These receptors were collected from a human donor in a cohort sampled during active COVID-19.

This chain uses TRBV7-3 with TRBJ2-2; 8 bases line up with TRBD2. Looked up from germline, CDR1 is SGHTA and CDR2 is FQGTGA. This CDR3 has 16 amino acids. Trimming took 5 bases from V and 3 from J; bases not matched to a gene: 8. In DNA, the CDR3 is TGTGCCAGCAGCAACCGGGGGGGCGCCGACACCGGGGAGCTGTTTTTT. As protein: CASSNRGGADTGELFF. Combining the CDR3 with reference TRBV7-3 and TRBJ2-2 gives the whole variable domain GAGVSQTPSNKVTEKGKYVELRCDPISGHTALYWYRQSLGQGPEFLIYFQGTGAADDSGLPNDRFFAVRPEGSVSTLKIQRTERGDSAVYLCASSNRGGADTGELFFGEGSRLTVL.

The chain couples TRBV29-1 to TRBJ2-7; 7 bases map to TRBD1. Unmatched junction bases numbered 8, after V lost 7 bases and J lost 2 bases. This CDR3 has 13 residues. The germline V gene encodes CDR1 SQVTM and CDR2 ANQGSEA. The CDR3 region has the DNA TGCAGCGCCCGGGACAGTGAGGCCTACGAGCAGTACTTC. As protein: CSARDSEAYEQYF.